This record covers a single T cell receptor beta chain. Its antigen is still unknown. Reverse transcription of roughly 0.45 to 1 ug RNA was performed with random hexamers. With immunoSEQ multiplex PCR, TCR beta CDR3 was amplified across 54 Vbeta and 13 Jbeta. TCRdb independently ran MiXCR on the immunoSEQ multiplex PCR reads; one entry per CDR3 protein. The sample contains about 100,000 distinct CDR3 sequences, approximately 95% of which appear only once. This record comes from a study of CD8 T cells in Susac syndrome. Study observations and caveats: The peak of CD8+ clonal expansion in Susac was seen in TEMRA cells and active patients.

V shed 3 bases and J shed 8 bases, with 9 bases lying between them. Germline CDR1 KGHDR, CDR2 SFDVKD. CDR3 length equals 12 residues. Sequencing of TCR beta covered CD8+ and CD4+ T cells obtained from blood. Patients with Susac syndrome showed fulfilment of recently defined diagnostic criteria for definite or probable disease. Material for sequencing was CD8+ T cells from PBMCs. This sequence was found in a human donor with Susac syndrome. The genes are TRBV24-1 and TRBJ1-2; no definite D call. CDR3 residues: CATSDASEGYTF. CDR3 coding DNA: TGTGCCACCAGTGATGCGTCAGAAGGCTACACCTTC.